The next 24 T cell receptor beta chains were all read from a single sample in a study of immune evolution from preneoplasia to lung adenocarcinoma. TCRdb's table, derived via immunoSEQ multiplex PCR, lists solely in-frame clones and lacks some. The sample lists tens of thousands of clones, approximately 79% seen once, with around 4.5% in the top ten. Sequencing used FFPE invasive lung adenocarcinoma tissue. These receptors were obtained from a person aged 55 to 75 with lung adenocarcinoma.

Regarding this clone: The identical CDR3 is also encoded by other nucleotide sequences in the sample. The rearrangement links TRBV28 to TRBJ2-1; TRBD2 matches 7 bases. Germline assignment: CDR1 MDHEN and CDR2 SYDVKM. J gave up 2 bases and V 8 bases, and 3 bases lay outside the gene matches. The CDR3 contains 13 residues. CDR3 coding DNA: TGTGCCAGCTGGGAGGGGACCTACAATGAGCAGTTCTTC. It translates to CASWEGTYNEQFF.

The rearrangement links TRBV4-1 to TRBJ1-1; no definite D call. This CDR3 is built from 14 residues. Trimming removed 1 base from V and 5 bases from J, with 11 bases in between. CDR1 and CDR2 (germline): MGHRA, YSYEKL. The CDR3 is CASSQGVRGTEAFF. CDR3 DNA sequence: TGCGCCAGCAGCCAAGGAGTAAGAGGAACTGAAGCTTTCTTT.

Sample share makes this clone medium-sized (0.01 to 0.1%). The rearrangement links TRBV18 to TRBJ1-1; D is perhaps TRBD1 (6 bases). The germline V gene encodes CDR1 KGHSH and CDR2 LQKENI. The CDR3 extends over 12 amino acids. V lost 3 bases to trimming and J lost 8 bases, with 10 bases between them. CDR3 coding DNA: TGTGCCAGCTCACCGAGGACAGCCGAAGCTTTCTTT. It translates to CASSPRTAEAFF.

This chain joins TRBV18 and TRBJ2-5; 11 bases match TRBD1. The germline V gene has CDR1 KGHSH and CDR2 LQKENI. The CDR3 has 15 residues. V shed 6 bases, J shed 2 bases, and the junction held 5 bases outside the gene matches. The CDR3 here is CASSSGQGAQETQYF. CDR3 DNA: TGTGCCAGCTCGTCAGGACAGGGGGCTCAAGAGACCCAGTACTTC.

This clone came up once. CDR3 in amino acids: CASSPGLAGSNEQFF. CDR3 in DNA: TGTGCCAGTAGTCCGGGACTAGCGGGAAGCAATGAGCAGTTCTTC. The V gene is TRBV19, the J gene TRBJ2-1; 13 bases match TRBD2. CDR3 length: 15 residues. Germline V gene lookup returns CDR1 LNHDA and CDR2 SQIVND (reference sequence). V lost 5 bases and J lost 6; bases outside the gene matches: 4.

The chain employs TRBV5-1 and TRBJ2-2; 7 positions match TRBD1. The junction had 11 bases not matched to a gene; V was cut back by 7 bases and J by 5 bases. CDR3 length: 15 amino acids. Germline CDR1 is SGHRS and CDR2 is YFSETQ. The CDR3 DNA sequence: TGCGCCAGCCGACTCGAGGGGGCGAGGACCGGGGAGCTGTTTTTT. This sequence encodes CASRLEGARTGELFF.

The chain joins TRBV18 to TRBJ2-5; unclear D gene. The CDR3 runs 14 residues. With 1 base removed from V and 2 bases from J, the gap between germline ends came to 8 bases. From germline, CDR1 is KGHSH and CDR2 LQKENI. The CDR3 DNA follows: TGTGCCAGCTCACCACAAGTTGGACAAGAGACCCAGTACTTC. It specifies CASSPQVGQETQYF.

CDR3 sequence (DNA): TGTGCCAGCTCCCCGATGGCGGACACCGGGGAGCTGTTTTTT. Translated: CASSPMADTGELFF. The chain combines TRBV6-5 with TRBJ2-2; D ambiguous. This CDR3 is built from 14 residues. Per the germline V gene, CDR1 is MNHEY and CDR2 is SVGAGI. Trimming removed 8 bases at V and 3 bases at J, with 13 bases between.

This clone has only a few counts. The V call is TRBV2, the J call TRBJ2-5; 10 bases are shared with TRBD2. This CDR3 spans 16 amino acids. The germline gives CDR1 SNHLY, CDR2 FYNNEI. With 4 bases clipped from V and 7 bases from J, the junction kept 12 bases outside the gene matches. The CDR3 here is CASSAQRTSGRGTQYF. The CDR3 DNA reads as TGTGCCAGCAGTGCGCAAAGGACTAGCGGTAGGGGGACCCAGTACTTC.

This clone was counted only a few times. The junction departs from germline at one end; a sequencing error may be responsible. The identical CDR3 is also encoded by other nucleotide sequences in the sample. This chain uses TRBV18 with TRBJ2-3; D remains unclear. CDR1 is KGHSH, CDR2 LQKENI, per germline. The CDR3 covers 13 residues. CDR3: CASSPPGADTQYF. The CDR3 DNA follows: TGTGCCAGCTCTCCACCAGGTGCAGATACGCAGTATTTT. Based on the CDR3 plus reference TRBV18 and TRBJ2-3, the full variable domain is NAGVMQNPRHLVRRRGQEARLRCSPMKGHSHVYWYRQLPEEGLKFMVYLQKENIIDESGMPKERFSAEFPKEGPSILRIQQVVRGDSAAYFCASSPPGADTQYFGPGTRLTVL.

The V call is TRBV11-2, the J call TRBJ2-3; D is unclear. CDR3 size: 14 residues. Germline assignment: CDR1 SGHAT and CDR2 FQNNGV. The germline V and J ends were trimmed by 0 bases and 6 bases, with 10 bases remaining between them. In nucleotides, the CDR3 is TGTGCCAGCAGCTTAGATGACGATCTGGATACGCAGTATTTT. This sequence encodes CASSLDDDLDTQYF.

This sequence joins TRBV4-1 and TRBJ2-5, with D maybe TRBD2 (5 bases). Germline V gene data show CDR1 as MGHRA and CDR2 as YSYEKL. V was clipped by 4 bases and J by 4 bases, with 13 bases between them. This CDR3 is built from 14 residues. The CDR3 is CASSRQEVGETQYF. The CDR3 DNA sequence: TGCGCCAGCAGCCGTCAGGAGGTGGGAGAGACCCAGTACTTC.

The chain couples TRBV28 to TRBJ1-2; TRBD1 might be the D (5 bases). The CDR3 has 14 residues. Germline V gives CDR1 MDHEN, CDR2 SYDVKM. Trimming left V 6 bases short and J 7 bases short, with 18 bases between. CDR3 residues: CASSQAGGFGGYTF. CDR3 nucleotides: TGTGCCAGCAGCCAAGCCGGGGGGTTCGGTGGCTACACCTTC.

This rearrangement joins TRBV4-2 to TRBJ2-3, with a possible D match to TRBD2 (6 bases). From germline, CDR1 is LGHNA and CDR2 YNFKEQ. Trimming took 3 bases from V and 2 from J, leaving 15 bases between them. The CDR3 loop spans 16 amino acids. The CDR3: CASSQRDPTNTDTQYF. The CDR3 DNA is TGTGCCAGCAGCCAGCGGGACCCAACCAACACAGATACGCAGTATTTT.

This chain connects TRBV5-1 to TRBJ2-5; 9 positions match TRBD1. The germline CDR1 and CDR2 sequences are SGHRS and YFSETQ. Germline trimming cut 5 bases from V and 5 bases from J; bases unmatched to any gene: 4. The CDR3 contains 13 residues. The CDR3 is CASRRTGEETQYF. The CDR3 nucleotides read TGCGCCAGCAGACGGACAGGGGAGGAGACCCAGTACTTC.

The chain couples TRBV7-2 to TRBJ2-2, with TRBD1 matching 8 bases. Germline V CDR1 and CDR2: SGHTA, FQGNSA. Losses at the gene ends were 2 bases for V and 7 bases for J; bases not matched to a gene: 3. CDR3 size: 14 residues. CDR3 DNA: TGTGCCAGCAGCTTACAGGGGGCCGGCGGGGAGCTGTTTTTT. As protein: CASSLQGAGGELFF. The entire variable domain, with the rest obtained from reference TRBV7-2 and TRBJ2-2, is as follows: GAGVSQSPSNKVTEKGKDVELRCDPISGHTALYWYRQSLGQGLEFLIYFQGNSAPDKSGLPSDRFSAERTGGSVSTLTIQRTQQEDSAVYLCASSLQGAGGELFFGEGSRLTVL.

A few counts support this clone. CDR3 DNA sequence: TGCAGCGTTGAAGCGGATGAGGGGGTGTATGGCTACACCTTC. This translates into CSVEADEGVYGYTF. V usage is TRBV29-1 and J usage is TRBJ1-2; a possible D gene is TRBD1 (6 bases). V shed 1 base and J shed 5 bases, with 14 bases lying between them. Germline V gene data show CDR1 as SQVTM and CDR2 as ANQGSEA. The CDR3 spans 14 residues.

This clone was picked up one time. CDR3 protein: CASSIFDRVTEKLFF. The DNA for the CDR3 is TGTGCCAGTAGTATCTTTGACCGCGTGACCGAAAAACTGTTTTTT. This sequence joins TRBV19 and TRBJ1-4; no reliable D call. The CDR3 length is 15 residues. V gave up 3 bases and J gave up 8 bases, with 16 bases separating them. Germline V lookup: CDR1 LNHDA, CDR2 SQIVND (reference sequence). The whole variable domain, remainder taken from reference TRBV19 and TRBJ1-4, is DGGITQSPKYLFRKEGQNVTLSCEQNLNHDAMYWYRQDPGQGLRLIYYSQIVNDFQKGDIAEGYSVSREKKESFPLTVTSAQKNPTAFYLCASSIFDRVTEKLFFGSGTQLSVL.

The CDR3 nucleotides are TGTGCCAGCAGCGCCAGAAACTATGGCTACACCTTC. It yields the protein CASSARNYGYTF. The rearrangement joins TRBV7-8 to TRBJ1-2, with D uncertain. V was clipped by 5 bases and J by 2 bases, with 6 bases between them. Per germline, CDR1 SGHVS and CDR2 FQNEAQ. The CDR3 extends over 12 amino acids.

This chain connects TRBV5-1 to TRBJ2-7, with D tentatively TRBD1 (5 bases). CDR1 SGHRS and CDR2 YFSETQ come from the germline V gene. The CDR3 runs to 14 residues. With 1 base removed from V and 6 bases from J, the gap between germline ends came to 14 bases. DNA of the CDR3: TGCGCCAGCAGCTTGACAGGAGCGACCTCCGAGCAGTACTTC. Translating gives CASSLTGATSEQYF.

This chain links TRBV6-5 with TRBJ2-1; D ambiguous. This CDR3 comprises 16 residues. The ends were cut back, 1 base at V and 4 bases at J, with 14 bases in the middle. The germline V gene has CDR1 MNHEY and CDR2 SVGAGI. For the CDR3, the DNA is TGTGCCAGCAGTTACTTGGGTGCTAAGGGTTACAATGAGCAGTTCTTC. Protein product: CASSYLGAKGYNEQFF.

The chain links TRBV27 to TRBJ1-1, with D hard to call. V was trimmed by 3 bases and J by 1 base, leaving 9 bases between them. Germline lookup yields CDR1 MNHEY and CDR2 SMNVEV (reference sequence). The length of the CDR3 is 14 residues. In DNA form, the CDR3 reads TGTGCCAGCAGTTTGGTCCTCCAGAACACTGAAGCTTTCTTT. This gives the protein CASSLVLQNTEAFF.

The chain's CDR3 is CSGRDRGVQETQYF. CDR3 coding DNA: TGCAGCGGCCGGGACAGGGGAGTTCAAGAGACCCAGTACTTC. The chain links TRBV29-1 to TRBJ2-5; 10 bases map to TRBD1. The V gene end was trimmed by 7 bases and the J gene end by 2 bases; junction bases not matched to a gene: 7. Germline values: CDR1 SQVTM, CDR2 ANQGSEA. The CDR3 loop spans 14 amino acids.

This chain joins TRBV7-9 and TRBJ2-7, with a tentative D call TRBD1 (6 bases). Germline-derived CDR1 and CDR2 are SEHNR and FQNEAQ (reference sequence). CDR3 length: 12 residues. Trimming cost V 4 bases and J 12 bases, with 16 bases left between them. The CDR3 protein is CASSWDRTGMYF. The CDR3 DNA follows: TGTGCCAGCAGCTGGGACCGCACAGGGATGTACTTC. The full variable domain, rest sourced from reference TRBV7-9 and TRBJ2-7, is DTGVSQNPRHKITKRGQNVTFRCDPISEHNRLYWYRQTLGQGPEFLTYFQNEAQLEKSRLLSDRFSAERPKGSFSTLEIQRTEQGDSAMYLCASSWDRTGMYFGPGTRLTVT.